This TCR beta chain was profiled in a study of T cells after yellow fever vaccination (dated by TCRdb to the late 2010s). Study-wide context: The SMART-Seq v4 Ultra Low Input RNA kit was used to prepare libraries from fractions with low cell numbers. To follow T-cell clones before and after primary and booster YFV17D yellow fever vaccination, bulk TCR alpha and beta repertoires were sequenced over time. Two healthy male donors, one aged 18 to 29 and one aged 30 to 40 years, made up the cohort. Blood was collected at multiple timepoints before and after primary and secondary immunization, and bulk PBMC replicates and cell subsets were isolated.

There are a few counts of this clonotype. The antigen it binds to is not known. Base-call qualities are not available, and no considerably larger clone is one nucleotide away. The sample was run on an Illumina NovaSeq 6000. Synthesis of TCR cDNA relied on 5'RACE template switching, a step that introduced a universal primer site along with unique molecular identifiers. cDNA synthesis was primed from both the TCR alpha and TCR beta constant segments. Libraries were amplified in two PCR steps, with sample barcodes and sequencing adapters added in the second step. Sequencing of libraries was done on Illumina HiSeq 2500 (2x100 bp) or NovaSeq (2x150 bp). The original pipeline was this. MIGEC handled demultiplexing of reads and collapsing into UMI consensus sequences, while MiXCR performed V(D)J alignment. Using edgeR on replicate PBMC samples, clonotypes were called vaccine-responding if FDR was below 0.01 and the log2 fold change was above 5 up to day 15. Each bulk clonotype received a CD4 or CD8 identity based on whether the sequenced CD4 or CD8 repertoire contained that clonotype at higher abundance. The public sequencing data were trimmed at Q25 with fastp and processed into clonotypes with MiXCR by TCRdb, which kept only in-frame beta chains. Here each entry gathers all rows of one CDR3 protein and keeps the most common genes and DNA. The V and J calls, along with clone size, are taken from TCRdb and not from the paper's own processing. In this sample the table shows some 390,000 distinct CDR3 sequences, roughly a sixth of which occur a single time. The top ten clones comprise roughly a sixth of the sample.

The germline ends are 6 bases apart after V is trimmed by 0 bases and J by 3 bases. CDR1 SGHAT and CDR2 FQNNGV were looked up in the germline V gene. The CDR3 starts with the cysteine, ends with the phenylalanine, and has 14 residues. The only DNA kept is the CDR3, 42 bases in frame from the first base. What the work shows at the level of the full study, not this receptor alone: Because only a couple of donors were included in the study, the extent to which the findings can be generalized is limited. Because abundant contaminating clonotypes from the bulk population could be contained in FACS-sorted repertoires, computational filtering was required. Compared with the primary T-cell response, the secondary T-cell response was weaker but faster, peaking on day 5 rather than day 15. Most clones expanded after primary vaccination were re-detected after the booster (about 95% of CD4 and 80% to 90% of CD8), suggesting broad memory maintenance. A small share of clonotypes was detected in both CD4 and CD8 compartments, with the overlap likely arising from convergent recombination.

According to the study, the label for this sample's treatment or condition signals: live attenuated yellow fever vaccine strain. At each blood-draw timepoint, two biological replicates of bulk PBMCs were collected. A standard Ficoll-Paque protocol was used to isolate PBMCs from peripheral blood. RNA was extracted with TriZol from bulk PBMCs, CD4 and CD8 fractions, and dextramer-positive and dextramer-negative fractions. The receptor was isolated from a man between 18 and 29 years old who received the YFV17D yellow fever vaccine. The material was PBMCs, obtained before the yellow fever booster vaccination. The chain was built from TRBV11-2 and TRBJ2-1; the D gene assignment is ambiguous. The CDR3 region: CASSLEGSYNEQFF. The DNA sequence follows: TGTGCCAGCAGCTTAGAGGGTAGCTACAATGAGCAGTTCTTC.